A single sample is the source of the 29 T cell receptor beta chains below, sequenced in a study of cytomegalovirus exposure and HLA in healthy donors. Amplification used 60 Vbeta primers and 13 Jbeta primers. This table comes from immunoSEQ multiplex PCR, and its TCRdb copy is limited to in-frame clones, with some not included. Among tens of thousands of clones listed, roughly 73% were seen once. Sequenced material: PBMCs. These receptors were collected from a woman in her 40s in good health and CMV-seronegative.

The V and J genes are TRBV7-2 and TRBJ1-2, with D hard to call. The germline gives CDR1 SGHTA, CDR2 FQGNSA. The length of the CDR3 is 14 residues. Trimming pared 3 bases from V and 3 bases from J, leaving 11 bases between. The CDR3 coding sequence is TGTGCCAGCAGCTTCGGTAGGGAGGACTATGGCTACACCTTC. Protein: CASSFGREDYGYTF.

This chain joins TRBV29-1 and TRBJ1-2, with D unresolved. V gave up 5 bases and J gave up 2 bases, with 12 bases separating them. The germline V gene encodes CDR1 SQVTM and CDR2 ANQGSEA. The CDR3 totals 13 residues. Here the CDR3 reads CSVLGSPNYGYTF. In DNA, the CDR3 is TGCAGCGTTCTTGGCAGTCCAAACTATGGCTACACCTTC.

This clone occurred a few times. DNA of the CDR3: TGCGCCAGCAGCCCCACAGGGAACACTGAAGCTTTCTTT. Its translation is CASSPTGNTEAFF. V and J are TRBV5-1 and TRBJ1-1; tentatively, D is TRBD1 (5 bases). The CDR3 is 13 residues long. CDR1 and CDR2 from the germline V gene are SGHRS and YFSETQ. The V end was cut by 4 bases, the J end by 1 base, with 8 bases between.

The chain joins TRBV6-1 to TRBJ1-2; D is uncertain. Trimming took off 6 bases at V and 8 bases at J, with 13 bases between the two ends. The CDR3 sequence is 12 residues long. Germline CDR1 and CDR2: MNHNS and SASEGT. CDR3 protein: CASRNLRLGYTF. The CDR3 region has the DNA TGTGCCAGCAGGAACCTACGGTTGGGCTACACCTTC.

The chain joins TRBV7-6 to TRBJ1-1; D not certain. V lost 5 bases to trimming and J lost 2 bases, with 9 bases between them. This CDR3 has 13 residues. Per the germline V gene, CDR1 is SGHVS and CDR2 is FNYEAQ. This chain's CDR3 is CASSLKINTEAFF. The CDR3 nucleotides are TGTGCCAGCAGCCTAAAAATAAACACTGAAGCTTTCTTT.

The genes are TRBV4-2 and TRBJ2-3; 12 nucleotides agree with TRBD2. The CDR3 extends over 19 amino acids. With V trimmed by 1 base and J by 1 base, 9 bases remained unmatched. Germline values: CDR1 LGHNA, CDR2 YNFKEQ. Written as DNA, the CDR3 is TGTGCCAGCAGCCAAGGTTGGACTAGCGGGGTTTCTGGCACAGATACGCAGTATTTT. This translates into CASSQGWTSGVSGTDTQYF.

V and J are TRBV30 and TRBJ1-3, with D hard to call. The V end lost 8 bases, the J end lost 0 bases, and 5 bases lay between the germline ends. The CDR3 has 11 amino acids. Germline CDR1 reads GTSNPN; CDR2 reads SVGIG (reference sequence). The CDR3, as DNA: TGTGCCGTCCACTCTGGAAACACCATATATTTT. Its protein product is CAVHSGNTIYF.

The genes are TRBV30 and TRBJ1-1; a possible D gene is TRBD1 (6 bases). This CDR3 contains 13 residues. Trimming took 3 bases from V and 1 from J, leaving 9 bases between them. Germline CDR1 and CDR2: GTSNPN and SVGIG (reference sequence). CDR3 amino acids: CAWRPGQNTEAFF. CDR3 nucleotide sequence: TGTGCCTGGAGGCCGGGACAGAACACTGAAGCTTTCTTT.

J is TRBJ1-1 and V is TRBV4-1; 10 bases fit TRBD1. The junction had 4 bases not matched to a gene; V was cut back by 2 bases and J by 7 bases. Germline CDR1 MGHRA, CDR2 YSYEKL. The CDR3 spans 14 residues. The CDR3 is CASSQPGQGDEAFF. For the CDR3, the DNA is TGCGCCAGCAGCCAACCCGGACAGGGGGATGAAGCTTTCTTT.

V and J are TRBV6-5 and TRBJ1-6, with a tentative D call TRBD1 (6 bases). V lost 7 bases and J 10 bases, leaving 17 bases between the germline ends. This CDR3 region has 14 residues. Germline CDR1 is MNHEY and CDR2 is SVGAGI. The CDR3 DNA reads TGTGCCAGCAACGTACAGGGTAAAGAGTCACCCCTCCACTTT. This codes for CASNVQGKESPLHF.

The V gene is TRBV19, the J gene TRBJ1-1; TRBD1 aligns across 7 bases. V shed 6 bases, J shed 7 bases, and the junction held 11 bases outside the gene matches. CDR1 LNHDA and CDR2 SQIVND come from the germline V gene (reference sequence). The CDR3 runs 14 residues. The CDR3 nucleotides read TGTGCCAGTAGAGAGACAGGGAGGCTGGGTGAAGCTTTCTTT. Its translation: CASRETGRLGEAFF.

The chain employs TRBV7-2 and TRBJ2-1, with D unresolved. This CDR3 is built from 12 residues. V gave up 5 bases and J gave up 7 bases, with 9 bases separating them. CDR1 and CDR2 from the germline V gene are SGHTA and FQGNSA. Here the CDR3 reads CASSLMTNEQFF. DNA of the CDR3: TGTGCCAGCAGCCTGATGACAAATGAGCAGTTCTTC.

The J gene is TRBJ2-5, the V gene TRBV14, with a possible D match to TRBD1 (6 bases). The V gene's germline CDR1 is SGHDN and CDR2 FVKESK. The CDR3 runs 15 residues. Deletions cut 2 bases from V and 0 bases from J, with 10 bases between. The CDR3 nucleotides read TGTGCCAGCAGCCAAATTGGGACACACCAAGAGACCCAGTACTTC. Translation gives CASSQIGTHQETQYF.

V and J are TRBV7-9 and TRBJ1-4, with D unresolved. This CDR3 contains 13 residues. V lost 6 bases to trimming and J lost 6 bases, with 11 bases between them. CDR1 is SEHNR and CDR2 is FQNEAQ in the germline V gene (reference sequence). The CDR3 spells CASSSTSDEKLFF. The CDR3 nucleotides read TGTGCCAGCAGTTCGACATCGGATGAAAAACTGTTTTTT.

The genes are TRBV5-4 and TRBJ1-2, with 8 nucleotides matching TRBD1. V trimming: 4 bases; J trimming: 3 bases; junction bases outside the gene matches: 5. Germline CDR1 reads SGHNT; CDR2 reads YYREEE (reference sequence). CDR3 length: 14 residues. In DNA form, the CDR3 reads TGTGCCAGCAGCGCGGGACAGGTACACTATGGCTACACCTTC. Its translation is CASSAGQVHYGYTF.

This clone was seen just once. The V and J genes are TRBV6-1 and TRBJ2-1; 8 nucleotides line up with TRBD2. After removal of 7 bases from V and 8 bases from J, the junction contained 13 bases not matched to a gene. Germline V gives CDR1 MNHNS, CDR2 SASEGT. The CDR3 is 15 residues long. The CDR3 coding sequence is TGTGCCAGCATCCACGCGGGGGGCTCCGGGTATGAGCAGTTCTTC. Encoded protein: CASIHAGGSGYEQFF.

The chain has TRBV7-9 and TRBJ1-1; TRBD1 aligns across 7 bases. The CDR3 length is 16 residues. Germline-derived CDR1 and CDR2 are SEHNR and FQNEAQ (reference sequence). With 1 base clipped from V and 1 base from J, the junction kept 6 bases outside the gene matches. The CDR3 loop reads CASSLGQGAGNTEAFF. The CDR3 DNA follows: TGTGCCAGCAGCTTAGGACAGGGAGCTGGGAACACTGAAGCTTTCTTT. Based on the CDR3 plus reference TRBV7-9 and TRBJ1-1, the full variable domain is DTGVSQNPRHKITKRGQNVTFRCDPISEHNRLYWYRQTLGQGPEFLTYFQNEAQLEKSRLLSDRFSAERPKGSFSTLEIQRTEQGDSAMYLCASSLGQGAGNTEAFFGQGTRLTVV.

The rearrangement uses TRBV5-4 and TRBJ2-7; the D gene is possibly TRBD1 (5 bases). Looked up from germline, CDR1 is SGHNT and CDR2 is YYREEE (reference sequence). V dropped 3 bases and J dropped 0 bases, with 13 bases sitting between them. This CDR3 is built from 15 residues. The CDR3 is CASSSYRGSSYEQYF. CDR3 DNA sequence: TGTGCCAGCAGCTCATATAGGGGCTCCTCCTACGAGCAGTACTTC.

The chain recombines TRBV7-2 with TRBJ1-6; D remains ambiguous. The CDR3 consists of 13 residues. The germline V and J ends were trimmed by 5 bases and 7 bases, with 9 bases remaining between them. The V gene's germline CDR1 is SGHTA and CDR2 FQGNSA. The CDR3 bases are TGTGCCAGCAGCGGGAGGTGGAATTCACCCCTCCACTTT. Amino acids: CASSGRWNSPLHF.

This rearrangement joins TRBV5-1 to TRBJ2-7; perhaps TRBD2 as D (6 bases). CDR1 and CDR2 from the germline V gene are SGHRS and YFSETQ. Trimming stripped 4 bases from V and 2 bases from J, with 16 bases between. The CDR3 is made up of 15 amino acids. CDR3 sequence (DNA): TGCGCCAGCAGCCGCCGGGCCACGGGGGCCTACGAGCAGTACTTC. It specifies CASSRRATGAYEQYF.

The chain couples TRBV7-8 to TRBJ1-2; possible D gene TRBD1, 5 bases. This CDR3 spans 14 amino acids. The V and J ends lost 0 bases and 6 bases respectively, with 11 bases between them. Germline V lookup: CDR1 SGHVS, CDR2 FQNEAQ. CDR3 loop: CASSLAIGVHGYTF. The DNA of the CDR3 is TGTGCCAGCAGCTTAGCGATAGGGGTTCATGGCTACACCTTC.

The genes are TRBV7-9 and TRBJ1-5; D call uncertain. Germline V CDR1 and CDR2: SEHNR, FQNEAQ (reference sequence). Trimming stripped 1 base from V and 7 bases from J, with 11 bases between. The CDR3 length is 14 residues. The CDR3 bases are TGTGCCAGCAGCTTAGAGGGCCGAGGGCAGCCCCAGCATTTT. This gives the protein CASSLEGRGQPQHF. Variable domain in full (rest from reference TRBV7-9 and TRBJ1-5): DTGVSQNPRHKITKRGQNVTFRCDPISEHNRLYWYRQTLGQGPEFLTYFQNEAQLEKSRLLSDRFSAERPKGSFSTLEIQRTEQGDSAMYLCASSLEGRGQPQHFGDGTRLSIL.

This sequence joins TRBV6-5 and TRBJ2-1; 7 bases line up with TRBD1. The CDR3 loop spans 12 amino acids. The germline CDR1 and CDR2 sequences are MNHEY and SVGAGI. V lost 7 bases to trimming and J lost 8 bases; unmatched junction nucleotides: 5. CDR3 loop: CASTRTGDEQFF. In DNA form, the CDR3 reads TGTGCCAGCACTAGAACAGGGGATGAGCAGTTCTTC.

The gene calls are TRBV5-1 and TRBJ1-1; TRBD1 might be the D (5 bases). The germline V gene has CDR1 SGHRS and CDR2 YFSETQ. V shed 4 bases and J shed 4 bases, with 20 bases lying between them. The CDR3 is 16 residues long. The CDR3 nucleotides are TGCGCCAGCAGCCCTGGGGTGGCTCAGGGATTCACTGAAGCTTTCTTT. This codes for CASSPGVAQGFTEAFF.

The V call is TRBV6-1, the J call TRBJ1-6, with a possible D match to TRBD1 (5 bases). V was pared by 5 bases and J by 10 bases, with 18 bases between. This CDR3 has 15 residues. Germline values: CDR1 MNHNS, CDR2 SASEGT. CDR3 sequence reads: CASSNSQGFGSPLHF. CDR3 nucleotides: TGTGCCAGCAGTAATTCTCAGGGATTCGGGTCACCCCTCCACTTT.

The chain carries TRBV13 and TRBJ2-3; TRBD2 aligns across 8 bases. V shed 4 bases and J 4 bases; nucleotides not matched to a gene: 16. The CDR3 contains 18 residues. Germline loops: CDR1 PRHDT, CDR2 FYEKMQ (reference sequence). The CDR3 loop reads CASSSGLEGGKAPDTQYF. The CDR3 DNA is TGTGCCAGCAGCTCGGGACTAGAGGGCGGGAAGGCGCCAGATACGCAGTATTTT.

The V and J genes are TRBV30 and TRBJ1-4; TRBD1 might be the D (6 bases). The germline V gene has CDR1 GTSNPN and CDR2 SVGIG (reference sequence). Trimming stripped 0 bases from V and 8 bases from J, with 13 bases between. The CDR3 spans 14 residues. CDR3 nucleotide sequence: TGTGCCTGGAGTGTAGGGGGGGCAGTCGAAAAACTGTTTTTT. It is translated as CAWSVGGAVEKLFF.

The V and J genes are TRBV6-5 and TRBJ1-1; D not resolved. The V and J ends lost 7 bases and 0 bases respectively, with 9 bases between them. Germline assignment: CDR1 MNHEY and CDR2 SVGAGI. The CDR3 length is 13 residues. This CDR3 is CASTRPLNTEAFF. The CDR3 bases are TGTGCCAGCACTAGACCGTTGAACACTGAAGCTTTCTTT.

The V gene is TRBV19, the J gene TRBJ1-5; tentative D call: TRBD1 (6 bases). The V end was cut by 5 bases, the J end by 2 bases, with 10 bases between. Germline loops: CDR1 LNHDA, CDR2 SQIVND (reference sequence). The CDR3 spans 14 residues. The CDR3 loop is CASSGGAGNQPQHF. The CDR3 nucleotides are TGTGCCAGTAGTGGGGGGGCTGGCAATCAGCCCCAGCATTTT.